This T cell receptor beta chain was obtained from a study of OX40 agonist ivuxolimab in advanced cancers. Assay: immunoSEQ multiplex PCR; the TCRdb copy retains only in-frame clones and omits some. Of around 76,000 clones listed, over 80% were seen once; the top ten hold over 4.5%. The CDR3 runs to 14 residues. The trim removed 4 bases at V and 3 bases at J, leaving 3 bases unmatched. CDR1 and CDR2 from the germline V gene are LNHDA and SQIVND (reference sequence). V gene TRBV19 combines with J gene TRBJ1-5; 7 bases are a match to TRBD1. This clonotype was sampled from an adult with an advanced solid tumor such as melanoma, head and neck, liver or kidney cancer. This specimen consisted of CD4+ or CD8+ T cells sorted from blood, obtained in a trial of the OX40 agonist ivuxolimab. The CDR3 is CASSKGQNNQPQHF. The CDR3 DNA reads TGTGCCAGTAGTAAGGGACAGAACAATCAGCCCCAGCATTTT.